This T cell receptor beta chain was sequenced during a study of CD8+ T cells in alopecia areata. About the research overall: Tofacitinib lasted 6 to 18 months, then 6 months off drug. General study results and limits: Scalp and blood samples kept many expanded lesional clones throughout tofacitinib.

Treatment specified: oral pan-JAK inhibitor, 5-10 mg twice daily. It was from PBMCs that CD4+ and CD8+ T cells were sorted. Concerning this clone itself: Its antigen is currently unknown.

Sequencing used cDNA as its template, made by extracting RNA and reverse transcribing it. Profiled with immunoSEQ multiplex PCR; TCRdb holds only in-frame clones, not every one. The sample gives roughly 100,000 clones, almost 60% of which show up once; roughly 15% is in the top ten. This clonotype was sampled from a human donor with alopecia areata. This specimen was CD8+ T cells sorted from blood, taken between weeks 55 and 65, from a patient treated with tofacitinib.

For the CDR3, the DNA is TGTGCCAGCAGCTATACAGGGGGCAACACCGGGGAGCTGTTTTTT. It codes for CASSYTGGNTGELFF. The chain joins TRBV7-9 to TRBJ2-2; TRBD1 aligns across 9 bases. V shed 4 bases, J shed 2 bases, and the junction held 2 bases outside the gene matches. Germline values: CDR1 SEHNR, CDR2 FQNEAQ (reference sequence). The CDR3 runs to 15 residues. Looking up the rest from reference TRBV7-9 and TRBJ2-2 gives the full variable domain: DTGVSQNPRHKITKRGQNVTFRCDPISEHNRLYWYRQTLGQGPEFLTYFQNEAQLEKSRLLSDRFSAERPKGSFSTLEIQRTEQGDSAMYLCASSYTGGNTGELFFGEGSRLTVL.